This T cell receptor beta chain is drawn from a study of cytomegalovirus exposure and HLA in healthy donors. Using immunoSEQ multiplex PCR, the repertoire was profiled, and TCRdb retains in-frame clones only, with some absent. The sample consists of some 120,000 clones, about 90% of them appearing once. Germline CDR1 is MNHEY and CDR2 is SVGAGI. The CDR3 runs 14 residues. V was pared by 6 bases and J by 2 bases, with 11 bases between. A remark on this clone: Its specificity is not known.

Study observations and caveats: In the roughly 110 validation repertoires, just under 95% of cluster scores exceeded 0, per a later analysis. Using the classifier, cytomegalovirus status was reportedly diagnosed with high specificity and sensitivity.

The TCR comes from a woman aged 18-29 years in good health and CMV-seronegative. The sequenced material came from PBMCs. The rearrangement links TRBV6-5 to TRBJ1-3; a weak D match, TRBD1 (6 bases). Here the CDR3 DNA reads TGTGCCAGCAGGAGGGGGAATCCTGGAAACACCATATATTTT. Its translation is CASRRGNPGNTIYF.